This T cell receptor (beta chain) was recorded in a study of blood T cell repertoires in COVID-19. At the level of the study: Collection of acute and convalescent COVID-19 samples took place in the United States, Italy and Spain. The analysed material was cDNA or gDNA that came from T cells, B-cell-depleted T cells, or PBMCs.

TCRdb's copy holds only in-frame clones and misses some; the assay was immunoSEQ multiplex PCR. The sample carries about 90,000 clones, roughly 90% recorded once. The sequencing input was peripheral blood. This clonotype was sampled from a man aged 50-59 years with COVID-19, enrolled during active disease.

CDR3: CASSFTAGYGYTF. The CDR3 DNA reads as TGTGCCAGCAGTTTTACCGCAGGGTATGGCTACACCTTC. This chain uses TRBV12-3 or TRBV12-4 with TRBJ1-2, with D possibly being TRBD1 (5 bases). Trimming took off 3 bases at V and 5 bases at J, with 10 bases between the two ends. The CDR3 is 13 amino acids.